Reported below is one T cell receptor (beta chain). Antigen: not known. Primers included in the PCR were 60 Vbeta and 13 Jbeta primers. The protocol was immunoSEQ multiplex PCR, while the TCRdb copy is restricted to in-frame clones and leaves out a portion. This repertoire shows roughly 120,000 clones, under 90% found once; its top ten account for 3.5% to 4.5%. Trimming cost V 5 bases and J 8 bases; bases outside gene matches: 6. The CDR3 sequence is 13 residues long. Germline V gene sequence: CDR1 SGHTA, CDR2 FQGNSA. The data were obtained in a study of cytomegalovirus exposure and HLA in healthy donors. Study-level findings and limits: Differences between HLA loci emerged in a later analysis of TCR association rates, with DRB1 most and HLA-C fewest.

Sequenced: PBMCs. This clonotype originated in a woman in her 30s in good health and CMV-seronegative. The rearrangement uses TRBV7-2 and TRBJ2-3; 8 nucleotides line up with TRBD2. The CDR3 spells CASSAGTSLTQYF. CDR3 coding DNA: TGTGCCAGCAGCGCAGGGACTAGTCTTACGCAGTATTTT.